The clone carrying this T cell receptor beta chain has just a few counts. Its antigen remains unknown. Mismatch with germline at one junction end may stem from a read error. This entry is derived from a study of identical twins. Overall study results and limits: Whereas memory repertoires showed no such difference, abundant cord blood beta clonotypes carried fewer insertions. Low generation-probability sequences were in excess among twin-shared out-of-frame alpha sequences.

A single record per CDR3 protein comes from TCRdb applying MiXCR to the 5' RACE reads. Of around 530,000 distinct CDR3 sequences in the sample, nearly 15% were seen once. The CDR3 is 14 amino acids. Germline lookup yields CDR1 KGHSH and CDR2 LQKENI. These same data were also listed under a study on yellow fever vaccine responses in identical twins. That report adds: Twins reportedly had a vaccine T cell response that seemed partly convergent, partly personalized.

Sequenced: CD4+ T cells sorted from blood. This sequence was found in a woman younger than 35 in good health. This chain connects TRBV18 to TRBJ2-7, with 7 bases that match TRBD1. Here the CDR3 DNA reads TGTGCCAGCTCGCCACGACAGGGCGAATACGAGCAGTACTTC. It encodes CASSPRQGEYEQYF.